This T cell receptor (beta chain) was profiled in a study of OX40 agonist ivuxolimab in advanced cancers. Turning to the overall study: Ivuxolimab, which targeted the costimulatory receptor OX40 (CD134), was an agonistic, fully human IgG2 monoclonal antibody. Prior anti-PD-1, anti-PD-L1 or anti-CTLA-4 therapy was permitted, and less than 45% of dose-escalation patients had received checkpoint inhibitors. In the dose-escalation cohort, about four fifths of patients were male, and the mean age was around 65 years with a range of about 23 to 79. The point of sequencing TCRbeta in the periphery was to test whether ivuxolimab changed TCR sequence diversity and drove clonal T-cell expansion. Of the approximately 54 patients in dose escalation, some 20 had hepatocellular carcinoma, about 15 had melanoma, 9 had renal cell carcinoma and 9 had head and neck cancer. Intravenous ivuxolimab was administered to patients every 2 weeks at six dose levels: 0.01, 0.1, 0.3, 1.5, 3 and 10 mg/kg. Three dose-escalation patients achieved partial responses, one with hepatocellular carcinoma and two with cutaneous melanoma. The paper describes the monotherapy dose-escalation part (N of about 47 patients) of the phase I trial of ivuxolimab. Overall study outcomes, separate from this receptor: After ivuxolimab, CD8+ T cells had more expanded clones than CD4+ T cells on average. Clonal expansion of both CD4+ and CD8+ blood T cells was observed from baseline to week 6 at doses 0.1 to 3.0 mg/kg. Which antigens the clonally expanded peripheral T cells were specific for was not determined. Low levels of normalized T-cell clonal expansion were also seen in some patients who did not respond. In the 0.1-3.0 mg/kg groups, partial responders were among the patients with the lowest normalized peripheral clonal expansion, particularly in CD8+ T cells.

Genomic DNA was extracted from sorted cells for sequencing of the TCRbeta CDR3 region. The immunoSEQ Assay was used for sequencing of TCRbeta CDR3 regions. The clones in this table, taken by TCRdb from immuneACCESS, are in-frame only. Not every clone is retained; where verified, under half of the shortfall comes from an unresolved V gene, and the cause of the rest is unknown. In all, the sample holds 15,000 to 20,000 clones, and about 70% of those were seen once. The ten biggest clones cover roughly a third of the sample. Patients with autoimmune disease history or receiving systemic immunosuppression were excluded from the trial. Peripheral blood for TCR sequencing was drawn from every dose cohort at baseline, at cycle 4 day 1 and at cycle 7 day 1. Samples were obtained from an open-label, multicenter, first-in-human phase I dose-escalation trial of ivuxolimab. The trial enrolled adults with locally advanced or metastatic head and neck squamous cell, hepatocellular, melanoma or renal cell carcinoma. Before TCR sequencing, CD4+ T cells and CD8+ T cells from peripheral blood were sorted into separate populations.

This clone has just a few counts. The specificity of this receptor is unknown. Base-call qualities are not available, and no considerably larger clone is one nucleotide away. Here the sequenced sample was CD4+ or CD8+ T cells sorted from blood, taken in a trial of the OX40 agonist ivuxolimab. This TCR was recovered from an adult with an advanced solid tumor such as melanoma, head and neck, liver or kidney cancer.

The DNA is as follows: TGTGCCAGCAGTTTTGCAGGGGCCGGATCACCCCTCCACTTT. Translated, it reads CASSFAGAGSPLHF. The rearranged segments are TRBV27 and TRBJ1-6; TRBD1 is possibly the D segment (6 matching bases). Taken from cysteine to phenylalanine, the CDR3 has 14 residues. The DNA shown is the 42-base CDR3, in frame from base 1. Reading the germline V gene (reference sequence) gives CDR1 MNHEY and CDR2 SMNVEV. V loses 3 bases of germline sequence and J loses 10 bases, and the interval between the two ends is 13 bases.